The present T cell receptor (beta chain) was sequenced within a study of T-cell reconstitution after alpha-beta-depleted transplantation in children. The trim removed 2 bases at V and 4 bases at J, leaving 4 bases unmatched. The V gene's germline CDR1 is MNHEY and CDR2 SVGAGI. The CDR3 is 14 amino acids. Construction of the TCRbeta library involved unique molecular identifiers. Using its own MiXCR run on the PCR reads, TCRdb lists one record per CDR3 protein. The table has around 680,000 distinct CDR3 sequences, over 15% seen once. This clonotype showed up many times. This TCR derives from a human donor who donated a stem cell graft to a child with acute myeloid leukemia. The sample in question was PBMCs from the stem cell graft donor, obtained from the stem cell graft. V is TRBV6-5 and J is TRBJ1-2, with 7 bases fitting TRBD1. The CDR3 DNA is TGTGCCAGCAGTTACGTGGGACAGAGCTATGGCTACACCTTC. As protein: CASSYVGQSYGYTF.